The 28 T cell receptor beta chains reported below all come from one sample, sequenced in a study of long-term antiretroviral therapy in people with HIV. This was the immunoSEQ v3.0 assay at survey level. Using immunoSEQ multiplex PCR, the repertoire was profiled, and TCRdb retains in-frame clones only, with some absent. The sample has tens of thousands of clones, 75% to 85% seen once. The source material was unsorted PBMCs, sampled 0.1 years before starting antiretroviral therapy. The receptors were sampled from a man aged 18 to 29 with HIV.

The V call is TRBV30, the J call TRBJ2-2; D tentatively reads TRBD1 or TRBD2 (5 bases each). The germline V gene has CDR1 GTSNPN and CDR2 SVGIG (reference sequence). The ends were cut back, 0 bases at V and 1 base at J, with 12 bases in the middle. The CDR3 consists of 16 residues. The CDR3 DNA reads TGTGCCTGGAGTGTCGGGACGAATTGGAACACCGGGGAGCTGTTTTTT. It specifies CAWSVGTNWNTGELFF.

The chain links TRBV4-3 to TRBJ1-2; 7 bases agree with TRBD1. Trimming took 0 bases from V and 7 from J; bases not matched to a gene: 5. The CDR3 is 14 residues long. From germline, CDR1 is LGHNA and CDR2 YSLEER. CDR3 residues: CASSQERGRVGYTF. The CDR3 nucleotides are TGCGCCAGCAGCCAAGAAAGGGGGCGGGTTGGCTACACCTTC.

This clone has only one observation. In DNA form, the CDR3 reads TGTGCCAGCAGCCGGCTCGCGGAGACCCAGTACTTC. This gives the protein CASSRLAETQYF. The genes are TRBV2 and TRBJ2-5, with unresolved D. In germline, CDR1 is SNHLY, CDR2 FYNNEI. The germline V and J ends were trimmed by 6 bases and 5 bases, with 10 bases remaining between them. The CDR3 is 12 amino acids.

J is TRBJ1-1 and V is TRBV18; 7 positions agree with TRBD1. The CDR3 extends over 16 amino acids. CDR1 is KGHSH, CDR2 LQKENI, per germline. J was trimmed by 0 bases and V by 5 bases; bases with no gene match: 9. CDR3 amino acids: CASSYTGDGMNTEAFF. CDR3 sequence (DNA): TGTGCCAGCTCATATACAGGGGACGGTATGAACACTGAAGCTTTCTTT.

This clone rates as medium-sized. This rearrangement joins TRBV30 to TRBJ2-7; 10 bases line up with TRBD1. CDR3 size: 15 residues. Germline V gene data show CDR1 as GTSNPN and CDR2 as SVGIG (reference sequence). V trimming: 0 bases; J trimming: 3 bases; junction bases outside the gene matches: 5. CDR3 sequence reads: CAWSVGQGVIYEQYF. In DNA, the CDR3 is TGTGCCTGGAGTGTAGGACAGGGGGTGATCTACGAGCAGTACTTC.

The chain links TRBV7-9 to TRBJ2-7; D is undetermined. CDR1 is SEHNR, CDR2 FQNEAQ, per germline (reference sequence). Trimming left V 6 bases short and J 6 bases short, with 18 bases between. The CDR3 contains 14 residues. CDR3 bases: TGTGCCAGCAGGTCAACCGCTCTAGGGCCCGAGCAGTACTTC. Residues: CASRSTALGPEQYF.

The J gene is TRBJ2-1, the V gene TRBV18; a possible D gene is TRBD1 (5 bases). Germline assignment: CDR1 KGHSH and CDR2 LQKENI. Trimming stripped 6 bases from V and 3 bases from J, with 15 bases between. CDR3 size: 15 residues. The chain's CDR3 is CASSLGRAYYNEQFF. The CDR3 nucleotides read TGTGCCAGCTCCCTTGGCAGGGCTTACTACAATGAGCAGTTCTTC.

The chain carries TRBV6-5 and TRBJ2-7; 12 nucleotides match TRBD2. This CDR3 is 15 amino acids long. Per germline, CDR1 MNHEY and CDR2 SVGAGI. V lost 6 bases and J lost 3; bases outside the gene matches: 6. This CDR3 is CASRRLAGDNYEQYF. DNA of the CDR3: TGTGCCAGCAGAAGACTAGCGGGAGATAACTACGAGCAGTACTTC.

This rearrangement joins TRBV13 to TRBJ2-5; 7 nucleotides agree with TRBD1. The CDR3 length is 14 residues. Germline V gene lookup returns CDR1 PRHDT and CDR2 FYEKMQ (reference sequence). Losses at the gene ends were 4 bases for V and 2 bases for J; bases not matched to a gene: 4. The CDR3, as DNA: TGTGCCAGCAGCTCCGGACAGGCGCAAGAGACCCAGTACTTC. It specifies CASSSGQAQETQYF.

The chain combines TRBV7-9 with TRBJ2-1; 8 bases fit TRBD2. The CDR3 is made up of 15 amino acids. CDR1 and CDR2 from the germline V gene are SEHNR and FQNEAQ (reference sequence). With 0 bases clipped from V and 8 bases from J, the junction kept 6 bases outside the gene matches. The CDR3 loop reads CASSLAAGGWDEQFF. The CDR3 DNA reads TGTGCCAGCAGCTTAGCGGCGGGAGGATGGGATGAGCAGTTCTTC.

The gene calls are TRBV7-3 and TRBJ2-5; D gene ambiguous. Trimming shortened V by 3 bases and J by 1 base, and 6 bases separated the two germline ends. The CDR3 runs 13 residues. Germline V gives CDR1 SGHTA, CDR2 FQGTGA. The CDR3 region has the DNA TGTGCCAGCAGCTTTGGATCCCAAGAGACCCAGTACTTC. Residues: CASSFGSQETQYF.

The chain combines TRBV30 with TRBJ1-5; weak D call: TRBD1 (6 bases). Germline V gene data show CDR1 as GTSNPN and CDR2 as SVGIG (reference sequence). The CDR3 extends over 14 amino acids. V lost 0 bases and J 5 bases, leaving 11 bases between the germline ends. The CDR3 spells CAWSVKQGHQPQHF. In DNA form, the CDR3 reads TGTGCCTGGAGTGTAAAACAGGGTCATCAGCCCCAGCATTTT.

This chain uses TRBV29-1 with TRBJ2-1; D unclear. The CDR3 has 11 residues. Trimming took 4 bases from V and 2 from J, leaving 3 bases between them. Looked up from germline, CDR1 is SQVTM and CDR2 is ANQGSEA. CDR3 protein: CSVGPYNEQFF. The DNA for the CDR3 is TGCAGCGTTGGGCCCTACAATGAGCAGTTCTTC.

The gene calls are TRBV9 and TRBJ2-5; TRBD2 agrees at 7 bases. Germline V gives CDR1 SGDLS, CDR2 YYNGEE. The J segment lost 0 bases and the V segment lost 0 bases, leaving 5 bases of the junction unmatched. This CDR3 has 16 amino acids. This CDR3 reads CASSVAASGDQETQYF. CDR3 sequence (DNA): TGTGCCAGCAGCGTAGCGGCTAGCGGAGACCAAGAGACCCAGTACTTC.

The chain carries TRBV2 and TRBJ2-3; D is uncertain. The ends were cut back, 6 bases at V and 4 bases at J, with 8 bases in the middle. This CDR3 comprises 12 residues. Per germline, CDR1 SNHLY and CDR2 FYNNEI. Written as DNA, the CDR3 is TGTGCCAGCAGCCCAAGACCAGATACGCAGTATTTT. This sequence encodes CASSPRPDTQYF.

The chain links TRBV7-3 to TRBJ2-1; weak D call: TRBD2 (6 bases). Trimming removed 1 base from V and 9 bases from J, with 19 bases in between. CDR1 and CDR2 (germline): SGHTA, FQGTGA. The CDR3 has 16 amino acids. The CDR3 DNA follows: TGTGCCAGCAGCTTAAATTCCCGGGTGGGAGCGGGTGAGCAGTTCTTC. Translated: CASSLNSRVGAGEQFF.

In nucleotides, the CDR3 is TGTGCCAGCAGCCACGGCGGGCTCTACGAGCAGTACTTC. It yields the protein CASSHGGLYEQYF. The chain couples TRBV11-2 to TRBJ2-7; D is possibly TRBD2 (5 bases). Germline assignment: CDR1 SGHAT and CDR2 FQNNGV. Deletions cut 5 bases from V and 3 bases from J, with 11 bases between. CDR3 length equals 13 residues.

The chain recombines TRBV5-1 with TRBJ2-5; D remains unclear. The V end lost 0 bases, the J end lost 4 bases, and 7 bases lay between the germline ends. CDR3 length: 13 amino acids. CDR1 SGHRS and CDR2 YFSETQ come from the germline V gene. In DNA, the CDR3 is TGCGCCAGCAGCTTGGAACAGATAGAGACCCAGTACTTC. Protein product: CASSLEQIETQYF.

V is TRBV5-6 and J is TRBJ2-3; 10 bases agree with TRBD1. Trimming cost V 0 bases and J 4 bases; bases outside gene matches: 5. This CDR3 is built from 16 residues. The germline V gene encodes CDR1 SGHDT and CDR2 YYEEEE. As DNA, the CDR3 is TGTGCCAGCAGCTTGGTGGTGACAGGGGGCGCAGATACGCAGTATTTT. As protein: CASSLVVTGGADTQYF. Complete variable domain (other parts from reference TRBV5-6 and TRBJ2-3): DAGVTQSPTHLIKTRGQQVTLRCSPKSGHDTVSWYQQALGQGPQFIFQYYEEEERQRGNFPDRFSGHQFPNYSSELNVNALLLGDSALYLCASSLVVTGGADTQYFGPGTRLTVL.

The chain couples TRBV10-3 to TRBJ2-7; TRBD1 aligns across 10 bases. Trimming removed 2 bases from V and 6 bases from J; junction bases left unmatched: 4. Germline assignment: CDR1 ENHRY and CDR2 SYGVKD. The CDR3 runs to 14 residues. CDR3 sequence: CAISELDRGGEQYF. In DNA, the CDR3 is TGTGCCATCAGTGAGCTGGACAGGGGGGGCGAGCAGTACTTC.

The V and J genes are TRBV4-1 and TRBJ2-7; perhaps TRBD2 as D (6 bases). CDR3 length: 14 amino acids. Looked up from germline, CDR1 is MGHRA and CDR2 is YSYEKL. Trimming pared 4 bases from V and 1 base from J, leaving 11 bases between. CDR3 sequence (DNA): TGCGCCAGCAGCCGCCCGGGAGTTTCCTACGAGCAGTACTTC. Translated, it gives CASSRPGVSYEQYF.

The chain joins TRBV7-2 to TRBJ2-7; TRBD2 agrees at 7 bases. Trimming took 4 bases from V and 6 from J; bases not matched to a gene: 9. Germline V CDR1 and CDR2: SGHTA, FQGNSA. The CDR3 runs 14 residues. CDR3 sequence (DNA): TGTGCCAGCAGCTGGGGAGGGAGGGCCCCCGAGCAGTACTTC. It is translated as CASSWGGRAPEQYF.

The chain has TRBV6-5 and TRBJ2-7; possible D gene TRBD2, 5 bases. Trimming pared 0 bases from V and 4 bases from J, leaving 10 bases between. The CDR3 length is 14 residues. Germline lookup yields CDR1 MNHEY and CDR2 SVGAGI. In DNA form, the CDR3 reads TGTGCCAGCAGTTACTCGATCGGGGAATACGAGCAGTACTTC. This codes for CASSYSIGEYEQYF.

The V call is TRBV7-3, the J call TRBJ2-7; TRBD1 aligns across 10 bases. The V segment lost 2 bases and the J segment 5 bases; nucleotides outside the gene matches: 6. The CDR3 consists of 15 residues. Germline loops: CDR1 SGHTA, CDR2 FQGTGA. CDR3 bases: TGTGCCAGCAGCTTAGAACCGGGACAGGGGAACGAGCAGTACTTC. Its protein is CASSLEPGQGNEQYF.

The chain recombines TRBV9 with TRBJ2-6, with D unresolved. The CDR3 has 16 amino acids. Germline CDR1 SGDLS, CDR2 YYNGEE. V was cut by 4 bases and J by 1 base, with 12 bases left in between. The CDR3 loop reads CASSPHQRSGANVLTF. The CDR3 DNA reads as TGTGCCAGCAGCCCCCACCAACGATCTGGGGCCAACGTCCTGACTTTC.

The gene calls are TRBV2 and TRBJ2-2; D is undetermined. Germline V gives CDR1 SNHLY, CDR2 FYNNEI. V was trimmed by 4 bases and J by 4 bases, leaving 7 bases between them. The CDR3 loop spans 13 amino acids. CDR3 nucleotide sequence: TGTGCCAGCAGTGTACGCGGCACCGGGGAGCTGTTTTTT. As protein: CASSVRGTGELFF.

The chain is built from TRBV30 and TRBJ2-1; tentatively, D is TRBD1 (5 bases). CDR1 and CDR2 (germline): GTSNPN, SVGIG (reference sequence). The V end was cut by 0 bases, the J end by 6 bases, with 12 bases between. The CDR3 runs 14 residues. The CDR3 sequence is CAWSVSGLFNEQFF. CDR3 DNA: TGTGCCTGGAGTGTTTCAGGGTTGTTCAATGAGCAGTTCTTC.

The gene calls are TRBV30 and TRBJ1-2, with 10 nucleotides matching TRBD1. Germline V gene lookup returns CDR1 GTSNPN and CDR2 SVGIG (reference sequence). CDR3 length equals 12 residues. J lost 7 bases, V lost 1 base, and 0 bases had no gene match. DNA for the CDR3: TGTGCCTGGAGTGGGACAGGGGGTGGCTACACCTTC. Amino acids: CAWSGTGGGYTF.